This T cell receptor (beta chain) comes out of a study of cytomegalovirus exposure and HLA in healthy donors. Study overall: One earlier analysis, a look at 180 million or so T cells, found roughly 110 million unique TCR beta sequences. Drawn from HLA-typed donors, 65 million to 100 million unique TCRs were held in an early data release. Study results and limitations: Some V segments, TRBV6-2 and TRBV6-3 among them, were indistinguishable and were therefore excluded. Per a later analysis, 15,000 to 20,000 TCR beta sequences showed association with HLA alleles at 0.05 false discovery rate.

The PCR employed 60 Vbeta primers together with 13 Jbeta primers. The assay was immunoSEQ multiplex PCR, and TCRdb's table has in-frame clones only and misses some. The table shows some 180,000 clones, with just under 80% occurring only once. A note on this clone: Antigen: not known.

The CDR3 length is 20 residues. Deletions cut 6 bases from V and 0 bases from J, with 27 bases between. In germline, CDR1 is MNHEY, CDR2 SMNVEV (reference sequence). Source material: PBMCs. This receptor was obtained from a woman younger than 45 in good health and CMV-seronegative. The chain is built from TRBV27 and TRBJ1-5; a weak D match, TRBD1 (6 bases). The CDR3 is CASSRYGGGVQGNSNQPQHF. CDR3 nucleotides: TGTGCCAGCAGCCGCTATGGGGGCGGAGTCCAAGGAAATAGCAATCAGCCCCAGCATTTT.